What follows describes a single TCR beta chain. Its antigen is unidentified. The entry originates in a study of T cell repertoires in ileal Crohn's disease. About the research overall: Every patient was operated on for stricturing (about 60%) or penetrating (about 40%) complications. About half of patients got postoperative therapy: some 11 thiopurines, fewer than 20 anti-TNF.

Eligibility required adulthood, ileal or ileocolonic Crohn's disease and indicated ileocolonic resection. Study outcomes and limitations: Mucosal expansions were suggested to be mainly CD8 T cells.

Assay: immunoSEQ multiplex PCR; the TCRdb copy retains only in-frame clones and omits some. The data show about 8,400 clones, with 80% seen just once and over 10% held by the top ten. This CDR3 is 17 amino acids long. V gave up 3 bases and J gave up 4 bases; unmatched junction bases: 11. Per germline, CDR1 SGHRS and CDR2 YFSETQ. Sequenced: ileal tissue. The TCR comes from an adult with Crohn's disease. This chain joins TRBV5-1 and TRBJ2-2; 8 nucleotides match TRBD1. The CDR3 sequence: CASSSRVQGVVTGELFF. The CDR3 nucleotides are TGCGCCAGCAGCTCCCGGGTACAGGGGGTCGTCACCGGGGAGCTGTTTTTT.